In its sample, the clone carrying this T cell receptor beta chain was seen a few times. Its antigen is undetermined. The data originate from a study of T cells after yellow fever vaccination. Study background: SMART-Seq v4 Ultra Low Input handled preparation of low-cell-number fractions. Study outcomes and limitations: Peak timing came faster in the weaker secondary response, day 5 versus 15.

TCRdb reprocessed the 5' RACE reads with MiXCR, giving one entry per CDR3 protein. The sample has over 150,000 distinct CDR3 sequences, approximately 6.2% seen once. The CDR3 has 13 residues. Germline CDR1 SGHRS, CDR2 YFSETQ. V lost 4 bases to trimming and J lost 2 bases, with 9 bases between them. This sequence joins TRBV5-1 and TRBJ2-5; unclear D gene. The sequences come from CD4+ T cells sorted from PBMCs, collected on the day of the first yellow fever vaccination. The TCR originated in a man aged 18 to 29 who received the YFV17D yellow fever vaccine. The CDR3 sequence: CASSPNLQETQYF. The CDR3 coding sequence is TGCGCCAGCAGCCCTAATCTACAAGAGACCCAGTACTTC.